The subject of this entry is one T cell receptor (beta chain). From the germline J gene comes the end of the CDR3, since the read stops 3 residues before it. The method was immunoSEQ multiplex PCR; TCRdb's version includes in-frame clones alone and lacks a portion of them. The sample has fewer than 35,000 clones, and its top ten clones hold 4.3%. The sample is drawn from a study of T cells in women clearing cervical HPV infection. At the level of the study: Controls were women whose single incident HPV16 infection cleared within 12 months without precancer or cancer.

CDR1 ENHRY and CDR2 SYGVKD come from the germline V gene. The CDR3 is made up of 17 amino acids. The rearrangement joins TRBV10-3 to TRBJ2-2; 10 bases fit TRBD1. Material for sequencing was blood buffy coat. This clonotype was obtained from a woman between 18 and 70 years old with a cervical HPV16 infection that either progressed to CIN3+ or cleared (not recorded which). CDR3 DNA, as far as it was read: TGTGCCATCAGTGAGTCACAAGGGACAGGGGTTGATGAAAAG. It translates to CAISESQGTGVDEK. The whole CDR3 protein is CAISESQGTGVDEKLFF.